This T cell receptor beta chain was sequenced during a study of T cell changes during pregnancy in multiple sclerosis (dated by TCRdb to between 2018 and 2020). The study in broad terms: The study looked at changes in the T cell repertoire across pregnancy in women with multiple sclerosis.

As concerns this clone: The target of this receptor is not known. No base qualities exist here, and no much larger clone lies one base off it.

Library creation used the immunoSEQ multiplex PCR assay. Imported from immuneACCESS, the table was reduced by TCRdb to in-frame sequences with V and J called. These copies leave out some clones; in studies compared against another copy, an unresolved V gene accounts for under half, and the cause of the remainder is not known. The sample table records 40,000 to 50,000 clones; 90% to 95% of these occur just once. About 7.6% of the sample is taken by the ten largest. CDR1 and CDR2 are read off the germline V gene as SGDLS and YYNGEE. V loses 3 bases, J loses 9 bases, and the germline ends lie 8 bases apart. Spanning cysteine to phenylalanine, the CDR3 consists of 11 amino acids. Of the read, only the CDR3 DNA is kept; its 33 bases are in frame from base 1.

The sequencing used CD8+ T cells from peripheral blood mononuclear cells, collected in the third trimester of pregnancy. The rearrangement joined TRBV9 to TRBJ2-3; the D gene cannot be named for sure. The origin of this receptor is a female donor with multiple sclerosis, enrolled in a pregnancy study. The CDR3 reads as follows: CASSEPPTQYF. The nucleotides are TGTGCCAGCAGCGAGCCTCCGACGCAGTATTTT. Beyond the CDR3, the reference TRBV9 and TRBJ2-3 genes provide the residues; the full variable domain reads: DSGVTQTPKHLITATGQRVTLRCSPRSGDLSVYWYQQSLDQGLQFLIQYYNGEERAKGNILERFSAQQFPDLHSELNLSSLELGDSALYFCASSEPPTQYFGPGTRLTVL.